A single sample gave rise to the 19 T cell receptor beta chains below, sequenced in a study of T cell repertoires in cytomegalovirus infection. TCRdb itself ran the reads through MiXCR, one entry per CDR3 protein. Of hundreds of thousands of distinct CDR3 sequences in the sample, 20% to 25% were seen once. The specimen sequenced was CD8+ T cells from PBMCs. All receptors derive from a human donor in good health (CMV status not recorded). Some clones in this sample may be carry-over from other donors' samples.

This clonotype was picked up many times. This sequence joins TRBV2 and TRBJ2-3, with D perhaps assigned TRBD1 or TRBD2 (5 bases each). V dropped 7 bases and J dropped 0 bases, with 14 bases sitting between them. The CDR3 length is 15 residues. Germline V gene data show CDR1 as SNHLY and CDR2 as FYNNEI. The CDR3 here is CASTAGTVSTDTQYF. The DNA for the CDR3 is TGTGCCAGCACTGCCGGGACGGTTAGCACAGATACGCAGTATTTT. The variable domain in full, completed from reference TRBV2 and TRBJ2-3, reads EPEVTQTPSHQVTQMGQEVILRCVPISNHLYFYWYRQILGQKVEFLVSFYNNEISEKSEIFDDQFSVERPDGSNFTLKIRSTKLEDSAMYFCASTAGTVSTDTQYFGPGTRLTVL.

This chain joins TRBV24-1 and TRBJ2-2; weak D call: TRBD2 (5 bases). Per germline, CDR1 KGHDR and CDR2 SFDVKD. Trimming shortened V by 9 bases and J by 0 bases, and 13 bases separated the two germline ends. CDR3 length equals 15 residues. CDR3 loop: CATQPGVANTGELFF. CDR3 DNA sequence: TGTGCCACCCAACCCGGGGTGGCGAACACCGGGGAGCTGTTTTTT.

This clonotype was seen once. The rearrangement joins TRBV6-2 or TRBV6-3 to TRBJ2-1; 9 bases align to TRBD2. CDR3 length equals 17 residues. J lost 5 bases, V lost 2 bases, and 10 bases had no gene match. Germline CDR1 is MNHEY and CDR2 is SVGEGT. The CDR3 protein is CASSYPLGERGDNEQFF. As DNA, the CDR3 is TGTGCCAGCAGTTACCCCCTGGGGGAGCGGGGGGACAATGAGCAGTTCTTC.

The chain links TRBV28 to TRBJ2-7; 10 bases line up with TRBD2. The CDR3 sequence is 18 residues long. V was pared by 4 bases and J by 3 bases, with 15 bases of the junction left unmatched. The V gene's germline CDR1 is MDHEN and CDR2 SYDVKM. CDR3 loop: CASSSPSEEAGGHYEQYV. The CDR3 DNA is TGTGCCAGCAGTTCCCCGTCCGAGGAAGCGGGGGGGCACTACGAGCAGTACGTC.

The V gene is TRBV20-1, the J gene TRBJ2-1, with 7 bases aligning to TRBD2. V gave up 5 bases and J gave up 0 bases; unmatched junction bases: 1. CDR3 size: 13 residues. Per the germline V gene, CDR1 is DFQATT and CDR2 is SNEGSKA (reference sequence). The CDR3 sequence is CSAGGVSYNEQFF. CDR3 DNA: TGCAGTGCTGGGGGGGTCTCCTACAATGAGCAGTTCTTC.

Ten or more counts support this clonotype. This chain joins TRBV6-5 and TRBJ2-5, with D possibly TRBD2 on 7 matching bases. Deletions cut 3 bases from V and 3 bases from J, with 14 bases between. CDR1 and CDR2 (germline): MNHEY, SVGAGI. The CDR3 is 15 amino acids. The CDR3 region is CASSYTGGPKETQYF. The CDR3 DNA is TGTGCCAGCAGTTATACCGGGGGGCCCAAAGAGACCCAGTACTTC.

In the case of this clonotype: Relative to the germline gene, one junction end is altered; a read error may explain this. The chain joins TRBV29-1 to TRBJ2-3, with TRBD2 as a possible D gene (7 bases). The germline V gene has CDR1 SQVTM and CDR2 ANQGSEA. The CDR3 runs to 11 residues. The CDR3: CSVEDGGGLGF. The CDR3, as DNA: TGCAGCGTTGAAGATGGGGGGGGCCTAGGATTT.

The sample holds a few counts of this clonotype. The CDR3 DNA follows: TGTGCCAGCAGCTGGGTAGGAGGCGCGGGGGATGAGCAGTTCTTC. This sequence encodes CASSWVGGAGDEQFF. The rearrangement joins TRBV5-5 to TRBJ2-1, with 7 bases identical to TRBD2. The J segment lost 8 bases and the V segment lost 3 bases, leaving 11 bases of the junction unmatched. This CDR3 has 15 residues. Germline values: CDR1 SGHKS, CDR2 YYEKEE (reference sequence).

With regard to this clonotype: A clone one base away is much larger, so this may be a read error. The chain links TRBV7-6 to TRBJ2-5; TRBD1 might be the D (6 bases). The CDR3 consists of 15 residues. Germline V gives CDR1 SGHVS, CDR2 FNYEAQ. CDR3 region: CASSLRTDGQEAQYF. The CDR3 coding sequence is TGTGCTAGCAGCTTAAGGACAGACGGCCAAGAGGCCCAGTACTTC.

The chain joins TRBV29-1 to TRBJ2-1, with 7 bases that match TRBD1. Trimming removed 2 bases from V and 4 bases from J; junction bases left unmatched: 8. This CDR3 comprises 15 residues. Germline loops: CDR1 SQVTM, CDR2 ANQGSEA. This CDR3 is CSVERTGTDYNEQFF. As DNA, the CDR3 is TGCAGCGTTGAACGTACCGGGACAGATTACAATGAGCAGTTCTTC.

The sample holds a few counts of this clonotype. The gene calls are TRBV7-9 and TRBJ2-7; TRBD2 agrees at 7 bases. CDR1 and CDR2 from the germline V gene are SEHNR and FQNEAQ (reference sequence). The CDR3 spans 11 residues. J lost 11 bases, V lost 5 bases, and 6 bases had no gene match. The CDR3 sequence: CASSRDREEYF. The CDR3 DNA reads TGTGCCAGCAGCCGAGACCGGGAGGAGTACTTC.

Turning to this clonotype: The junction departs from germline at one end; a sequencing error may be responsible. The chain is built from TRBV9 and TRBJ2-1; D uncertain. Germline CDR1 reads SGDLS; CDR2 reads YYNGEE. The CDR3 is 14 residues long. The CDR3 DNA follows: TGTGCCAGCAGCGCGGGTAGAGCCTACAAGGAGCAGTTCTTC. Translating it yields CASSAGRAYKEQFF.

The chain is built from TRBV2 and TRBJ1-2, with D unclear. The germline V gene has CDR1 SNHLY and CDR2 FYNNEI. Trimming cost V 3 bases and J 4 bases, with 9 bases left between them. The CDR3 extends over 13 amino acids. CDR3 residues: CASSEDGSYGYTF. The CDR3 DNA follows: TGTGCCAGCAGTGAGGACGGTAGCTATGGCTACACCTTC.

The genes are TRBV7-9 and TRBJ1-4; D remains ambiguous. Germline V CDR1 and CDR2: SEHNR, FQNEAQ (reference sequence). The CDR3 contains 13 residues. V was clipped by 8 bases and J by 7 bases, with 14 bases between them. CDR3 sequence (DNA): TGTGCCAGCTGGCCGATAGGCGGTGAAAAACTGTTTTTT. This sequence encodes CASWPIGGEKLFF. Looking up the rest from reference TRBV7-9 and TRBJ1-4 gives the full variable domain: DTGVSQNPRHKITKRGQNVTFRCDPISEHNRLYWYRQTLGQGPEFLTYFQNEAQLEKSRLLSDRFSAERPKGSFSTLEIQRTEQGDSAMYLCASWPIGGEKLFFGSGTQLSVL.

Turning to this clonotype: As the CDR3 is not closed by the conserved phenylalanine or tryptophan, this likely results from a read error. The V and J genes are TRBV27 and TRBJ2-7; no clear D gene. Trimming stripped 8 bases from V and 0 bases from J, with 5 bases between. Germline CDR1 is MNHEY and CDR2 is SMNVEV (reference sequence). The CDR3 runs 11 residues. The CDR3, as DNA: TGTGCCAGCTGGAGCTCCTACGAGCAGTACTCC. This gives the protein CASWSSYEQYS.

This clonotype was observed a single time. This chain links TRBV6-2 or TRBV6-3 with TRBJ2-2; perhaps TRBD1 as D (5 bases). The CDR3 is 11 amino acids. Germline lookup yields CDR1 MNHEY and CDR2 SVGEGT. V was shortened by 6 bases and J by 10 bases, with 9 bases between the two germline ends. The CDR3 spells CASRGPEELFF. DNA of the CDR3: TGTGCCAGCAGGGGGCCCGAGGAGCTGTTTTTT.

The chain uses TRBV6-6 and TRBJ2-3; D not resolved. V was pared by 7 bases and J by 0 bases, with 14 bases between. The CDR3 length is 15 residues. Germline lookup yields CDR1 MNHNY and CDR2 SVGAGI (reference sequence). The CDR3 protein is CASTLYGSSTDTQYF. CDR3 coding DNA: TGTGCCAGCACCCTGTACGGTAGCAGCACAGATACGCAGTATTTT.

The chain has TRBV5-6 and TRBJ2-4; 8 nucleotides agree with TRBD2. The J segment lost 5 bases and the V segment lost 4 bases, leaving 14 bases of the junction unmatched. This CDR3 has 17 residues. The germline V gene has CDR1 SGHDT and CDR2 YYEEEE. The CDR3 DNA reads TGTGCCAGCAGCACCGGGGGGGGGGCCGCCCCCCAAAACATTCAGTACTTC. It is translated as CASSTGGGAAPQNIQYF.

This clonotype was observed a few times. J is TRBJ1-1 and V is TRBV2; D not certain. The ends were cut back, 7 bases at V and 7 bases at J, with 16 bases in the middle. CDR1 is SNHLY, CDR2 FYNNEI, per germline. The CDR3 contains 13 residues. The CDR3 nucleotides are TGTGCCAGCACTCAGATTATGGACTTTGAAGCTTTCTTT. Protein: CASTQIMDFEAFF.